The 17 T cell receptor beta chains in this list originate from one sample, sequenced in a study of T cell responses to AZD1222 COVID-19 vaccine. Profiled with immunoSEQ multiplex PCR; TCRdb holds only in-frame clones, not every one. The sample contains 150,000 or so clones, 91% of which appear only once. The sample in question was peripheral blood, obtained 28 days after the second AZD1222 dose. The receptors shown here come from an adult who received the AZD1222 COVID-19 vaccine.

This clone was seen once. The chain employs TRBV7-2 and TRBJ1-5; D remains unclear. Trimming removed 1 base from V and 3 bases from J, with 10 bases in between. The CDR3 extends over 15 amino acids. CDR1 SGHTA and CDR2 FQGNSA come from the germline V gene. In DNA, the CDR3 is TGTGCCAGCAGCTTAGAAAGTCAGCCCAATCAGCCCCAGCATTTT. Protein product: CASSLESQPNQPQHF.

The chain employs TRBV2 and TRBJ2-5; 10 positions match TRBD2. Germline loops: CDR1 SNHLY, CDR2 FYNNEI. V was clipped by 0 bases and J by 4 bases; unmatched bases: 5. The CDR3 spans 16 residues. CDR3 coding DNA: TGTGCCAGCAGTGAAGCTGGGACTAGCGAGGGAGAGACCCAGTACTTC. This translates into CASSEAGTSEGETQYF. Drawing the rest from reference TRBV2 and TRBJ2-5, the complete variable domain is EPEVTQTPSHQVTQMGQEVILRCVPISNHLYFYWYRQILGQKVEFLVSFYNNEISEKSEIFDDQFSVERPDGSNFTLKIRSTKLEDSAMYFCASSEAGTSEGETQYFGPGTRLLVL.

The chain recombines TRBV5-4 with TRBJ2-1, with 8 positions matching TRBD1. The junction had 6 bases not matched to a gene; V was cut back by 4 bases and J by 3 bases. The length of the CDR3 is 15 residues. The germline gives CDR1 SGHNT, CDR2 YYREEE (reference sequence). The CDR3: CASSQKTGDYNEQFF. The CDR3 coding sequence is TGTGCCAGCAGCCAGAAGACAGGGGACTACAATGAGCAGTTCTTC.

The genes are TRBV6-5 and TRBJ2-7; 9 positions match TRBD1. Germline loops: CDR1 MNHEY, CDR2 SVGAGI. With 6 bases clipped from V and 0 bases from J, the junction kept 6 bases outside the gene matches. The CDR3 runs to 15 residues. CDR3 sequence: CASRRQGVSSYEQYF. In nucleotides, the CDR3 is TGTGCCAGCAGGAGACAGGGGGTTAGCTCCTACGAGCAGTACTTC.

J is TRBJ1-2 and V is TRBV6-1, with D possibly TRBD1 on 6 matching bases. V lost 1 base and J lost 4, with 16 bases in between. The CDR3 totals 16 residues. Per germline, CDR1 MNHNS and CDR2 SASEGT. The CDR3 nucleotides read TGTGCCAGCAGTGAAGAGACAGGCCGATCTACCTATGGCTACACCTTC. As protein: CASSEETGRSTYGYTF.

The chain is built from TRBV7-8 and TRBJ1-5, with unresolved D. The germline V and J ends were trimmed by 1 base and 0 bases, with 10 bases remaining between them. The CDR3 is 16 residues long. Germline CDR1 reads SGHVS; CDR2 reads FQNEAQ. DNA of the CDR3: TGTGCCAGCAGCTTAGAAGGCAGATATAGCAATCAGCCCCAGCATTTT. Translated: CASSLEGRYSNQPQHF.

The DNA of the CDR3 is TGTGCCAGCAGCCCGGATAGACAGGGGACCGCCTACGAGCAGTACTTC. It specifies CASSPDRQGTAYEQYF. The chain links TRBV5-5 to TRBJ2-7; 8 bases map to TRBD1. Germline V gives CDR1 SGHKS, CDR2 YYEKEE (reference sequence). CDR3 length equals 16 residues. J was trimmed by 2 bases and V by 4 bases; bases with no gene match: 11.

This clone has just a few counts. The J gene is TRBJ2-7, the V gene TRBV4-1, with D perhaps matching TRBD1 (6 bases). Germline assignment: CDR1 MGHRA and CDR2 YSYEKL. The V end lost 0 bases, the J end lost 0 bases, and 12 bases lay between the germline ends. The CDR3 runs to 16 residues. CDR3 in amino acids: CASSQDQWGPSYEQYF. The CDR3, as DNA: TGCGCCAGCAGCCAAGATCAGTGGGGGCCCTCCTACGAGCAGTACTTC.

The rearrangement uses TRBV4-2 and TRBJ2-5; D is uncertain. The V gene's germline CDR1 is LGHNA and CDR2 YNFKEQ. V lost 0 bases and J lost 9, with 14 bases in between. This CDR3 spans 14 amino acids. This CDR3 reads CASSQDLTPPAQYF. CDR3 nucleotide sequence: TGTGCCAGCAGCCAAGATTTGACTCCCCCGGCCCAGTACTTC.

CDR3 sequence (DNA): TGTGCCAGTAGTAGGGGGGGGAGAACTGAAGCTTTCTTT. Translated: CASSRGGRTEAFF. The chain combines TRBV19 with TRBJ1-1; D possibly corresponds to TRBD1 (5 bases). V lost 4 bases and J 5 bases, leaving 11 bases between the germline ends. CDR3 length equals 13 residues. Germline CDR1 LNHDA, CDR2 SQIVND (reference sequence).

The J gene is TRBJ1-5, the V gene TRBV6-6, with D uncertain. The CDR3 length is 14 residues. V gave up 6 bases and J gave up 2 bases, with 11 bases separating them. Germline values: CDR1 MNHNY, CDR2 SVGAGI (reference sequence). The CDR3 loop reads CASRPQMGNQPQHF. The CDR3 nucleotides are TGTGCCAGCAGACCCCAGATGGGCAATCAGCCCCAGCATTTT.

The genes are TRBV5-1 and TRBJ2-5, with a tentative D call TRBD2 (6 bases). This CDR3 spans 16 amino acids. Germline V lookup: CDR1 SGHRS, CDR2 YFSETQ. V was pared by 3 bases and J by 2 bases, with 17 bases between. Here the CDR3 DNA reads TGCGCCAGCAGCTCCTCCCGGGACTGGGAGCAAGAGACCCAGTACTTC. It is translated as CASSSSRDWEQETQYF. The full variable domain, completed using reference TRBV5-1 and TRBJ2-5, is KAGVTQTPRYLIKTRGQQVTLSCSPISGHRSVSWYQQTPGQGLQFLFEYFSETQRNKGNFPGRFSGRQFSNSRSEMNVSTLELGDSALYLCASSSSRDWEQETQYFGPGTRLLVL.

The genes are TRBV27 and TRBJ2-1; unclear D gene. Per germline, CDR1 MNHEY and CDR2 SMNVEV (reference sequence). V was shortened by 3 bases and J by 2 bases, with 8 bases between the two germline ends. The CDR3 consists of 14 residues. The CDR3 DNA is TGTGCCAGCAGTTTGCGTGGCACCTACAATGAGCAGTTCTTC. It translates to CASSLRGTYNEQFF.

The rearrangement joins TRBV18 to TRBJ2-2; tentatively, D is TRBD2 (6 bases). This CDR3 has 17 residues. Germline CDR1 is KGHSH and CDR2 is LQKENI. Trimming stripped 5 bases from V and 0 bases from J, with 16 bases between. The DNA of the CDR3 is TGTGCCAGCTCAGCCCTTGGGGCGGGAACGAACACCGGGGAGCTGTTTTTT. As protein: CASSALGAGTNTGELFF.

This chain joins TRBV7-2 and TRBJ2-5, with a tentative D call TRBD2 (6 bases). Trimming took off 2 bases at V and 5 bases at J, with 9 bases between the two ends. This CDR3 region has 13 residues. Germline V gene lookup returns CDR1 SGHTA and CDR2 FQGNSA. CDR3 DNA sequence: TGTGCCAGCAGCTTACCTGGGGGGGAGACCCAGTACTTC. Translating it yields CASSLPGGETQYF.

The chain combines TRBV14 with TRBJ2-5; a weak D match, TRBD1 (6 bases). CDR3 length equals 15 residues. In germline, CDR1 is SGHDN, CDR2 FVKESK. V was shortened by 3 bases and J by 5 bases, with 16 bases between the two germline ends. CDR3 nucleotides: TGTGCCAGCAGCCAGAATAACAGGGTAGTTGAGACCCAGTACTTC. It specifies CASSQNNRVVETQYF.

The rearrangement links TRBV7-6 to TRBJ2-5, with D maybe TRBD2 (6 bases). V was trimmed by 5 bases and J by 0 bases, leaving 19 bases between them. The CDR3 is 17 amino acids. Germline CDR1 SGHVS, CDR2 FNYEAQ. The CDR3 DNA reads as TGTGCCAGCAGCGTGGGGGGATTTCTGATTAACCAAGAGACCCAGTACTTC. Translating it yields CASSVGGFLINQETQYF.